Given below is one T cell receptor (beta chain) in context. Its antigen is not known. Sequenced by immunoSEQ multiplex PCR; TCRdb stores in-frame clones only, minus some. The table includes around 100,000 clones, roughly 90% detected once. The sample originates from a study of T cell responses to AZD1222 COVID-19 vaccine. Study conclusions and caveats: Just a handful of AZD1222 recipients were seropositive at baseline.

CDR1 is LGHDT, CDR2 YNNKEL, per germline (reference sequence). Germline trimming cut 2 bases from V and 1 base from J; bases unmatched to any gene: 3. The CDR3 runs to 15 residues. The specimen comprised peripheral blood, sampled on day 0 of AZD1222 vaccination. V is TRBV3-1 (or the pseudogene TRBV3-2) and J is TRBJ1-1; 8 bases align to TRBD1. This clonotype was obtained from an adult in good health. The CDR3 DNA is TGTGCCAGCAGCCAATGGGGGACAGGGAACACTGAAGCTTTCTTT. Amino acids: CASSQWGTGNTEAFF.